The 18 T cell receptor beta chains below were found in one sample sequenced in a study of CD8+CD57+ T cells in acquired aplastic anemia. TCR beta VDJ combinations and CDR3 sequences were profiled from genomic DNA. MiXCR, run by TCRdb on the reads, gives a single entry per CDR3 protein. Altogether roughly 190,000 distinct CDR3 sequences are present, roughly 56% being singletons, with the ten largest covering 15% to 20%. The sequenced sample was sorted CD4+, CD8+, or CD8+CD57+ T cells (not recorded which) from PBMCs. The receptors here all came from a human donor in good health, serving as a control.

The CDR3 reads CATSVGSQETQYF. CDR3 in DNA: TGTGCCACCAGTGTAGGCAGCCAAGAGACCCAGTACTTC. V usage is TRBV24-1 and J usage is TRBJ2-5; D call uncertain. V shed 5 bases and J shed 1 base, with 7 bases lying between them. CDR1 is KGHDR, CDR2 SFDVKD, per germline. The length of the CDR3 is 13 residues.

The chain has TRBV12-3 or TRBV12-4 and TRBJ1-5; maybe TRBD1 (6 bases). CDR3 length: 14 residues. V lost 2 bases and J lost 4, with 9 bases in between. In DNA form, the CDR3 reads TGTGCCAGCAGTTTAAGGGACAAGAATCAGCCCCAGCATTTT. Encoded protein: CASSLRDKNQPQHF.

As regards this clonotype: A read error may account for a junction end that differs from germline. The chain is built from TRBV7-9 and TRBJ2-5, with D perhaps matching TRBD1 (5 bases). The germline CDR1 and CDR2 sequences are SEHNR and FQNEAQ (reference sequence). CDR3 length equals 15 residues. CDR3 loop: CASSVATTGQETQYF. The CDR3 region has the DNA TGTGCCAGCAGCGTAGCTACAACAGGTCAAGAGACCCAGTACTTC.

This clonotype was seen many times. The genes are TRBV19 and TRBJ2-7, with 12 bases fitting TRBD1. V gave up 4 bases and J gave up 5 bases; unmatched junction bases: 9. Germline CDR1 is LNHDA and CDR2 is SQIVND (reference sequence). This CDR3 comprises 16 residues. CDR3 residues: CASSRVSGTGGDEQYF. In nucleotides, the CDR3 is TGTGCCAGTAGTAGAGTTTCCGGGACAGGGGGCGACGAGCAGTACTTC.

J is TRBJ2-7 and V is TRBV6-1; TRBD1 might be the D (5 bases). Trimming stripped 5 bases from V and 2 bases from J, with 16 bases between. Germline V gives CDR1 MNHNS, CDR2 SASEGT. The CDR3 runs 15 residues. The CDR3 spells CASSYSVDRPYEQYF. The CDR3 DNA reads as TGTGCCAGCAGTTACTCGGTAGACAGACCCTACGAGCAGTACTTC.

CDR3 in DNA: TGTGCCAGTAGTATAGAGGGTAACTATGGCTACACCTTC. Its protein product is CASSIEGNYGYTF. The chain uses TRBV19 and TRBJ1-2; D is uncertain. Germline CDR1 reads LNHDA; CDR2 reads SQIVND (reference sequence). V was trimmed by 0 bases and J by 1 base, leaving 3 bases between them. The length of the CDR3 is 13 residues. The full variable domain, its missing parts supplied by reference TRBV19 and TRBJ1-2, is DGGITQSPKYLFRKEGQNVTLSCEQNLNHDAMYWYRQDPGQGLRLIYYSQIVNDFQKGDIAEGYSVSREKKESFPLTVTSAQKNPTAFYLCASSIEGNYGYTFGSGTRLTVV.

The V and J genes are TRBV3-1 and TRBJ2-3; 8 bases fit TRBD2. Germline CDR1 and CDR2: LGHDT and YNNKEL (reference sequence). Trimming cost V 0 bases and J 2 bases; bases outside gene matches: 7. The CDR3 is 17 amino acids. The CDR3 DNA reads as TGTGCCAGCAGCCAAGATTCCGCGGGGGGATACACAGATACGCAGTATTTT. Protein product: CASSQDSAGGYTDTQYF.

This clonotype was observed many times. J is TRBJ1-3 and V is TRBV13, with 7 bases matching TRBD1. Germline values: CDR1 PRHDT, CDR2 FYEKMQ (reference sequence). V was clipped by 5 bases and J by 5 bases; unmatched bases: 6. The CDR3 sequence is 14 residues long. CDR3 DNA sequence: TGTGCCAGCAGCCTCCGGACAGGAAGAAACACCATATATTTT. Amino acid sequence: CASSLRTGRNTIYF.

CDR3 DNA: TGTGCCAGCAGTGAAGGATTTAGCGGGGGGCACTACTGTCCGCCTAGCACAGATACGCAGTATTTT. Translated: CASSEGFSGGHYCPPSTDTQYF. V usage is TRBV2 and J usage is TRBJ2-3; 10 positions match TRBD2. V lost 1 base, J lost 0 bases, and 19 bases stayed unmatched. The CDR3 has 22 amino acids. The germline gives CDR1 SNHLY, CDR2 FYNNEI.

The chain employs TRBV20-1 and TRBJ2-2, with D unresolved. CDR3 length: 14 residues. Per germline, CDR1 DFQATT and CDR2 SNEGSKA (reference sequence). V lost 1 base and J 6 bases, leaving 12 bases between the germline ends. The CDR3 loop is CSARVWGGAGELFF. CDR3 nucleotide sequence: TGCAGTGCTAGAGTGTGGGGTGGGGCCGGGGAGCTGTTTTTT.

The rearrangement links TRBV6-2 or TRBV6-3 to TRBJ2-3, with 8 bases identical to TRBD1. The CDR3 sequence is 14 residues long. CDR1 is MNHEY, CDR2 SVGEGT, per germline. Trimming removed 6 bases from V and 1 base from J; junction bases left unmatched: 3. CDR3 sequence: CASRKDRGTDTQYF. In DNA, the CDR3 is TGTGCCAGCAGAAAGGACAGGGGCACAGATACGCAGTATTTT.

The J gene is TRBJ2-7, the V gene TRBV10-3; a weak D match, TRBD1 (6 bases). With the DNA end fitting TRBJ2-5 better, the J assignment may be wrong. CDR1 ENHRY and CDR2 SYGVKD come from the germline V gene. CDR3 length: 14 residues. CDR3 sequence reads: CAISGRTEKETQYF. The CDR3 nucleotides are TGTGCCATCAGTGGGAGGACAGAGAAAGAGACCCAGTACTTC.

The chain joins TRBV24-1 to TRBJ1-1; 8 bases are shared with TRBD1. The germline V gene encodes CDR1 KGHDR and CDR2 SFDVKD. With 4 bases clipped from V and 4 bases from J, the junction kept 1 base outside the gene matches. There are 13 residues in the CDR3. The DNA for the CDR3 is TGTGCCACCAGTGAAACAGGGGGCACTGAAGCTTTCTTT. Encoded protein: CATSETGGTEAFF.

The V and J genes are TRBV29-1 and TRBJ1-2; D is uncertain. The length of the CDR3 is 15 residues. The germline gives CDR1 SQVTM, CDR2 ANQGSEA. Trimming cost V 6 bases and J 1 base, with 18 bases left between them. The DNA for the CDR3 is TGCAGCGTAATTACCGGACGGGGAGATAACTATGGCTACACCTTC. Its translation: CSVITGRGDNYGYTF.

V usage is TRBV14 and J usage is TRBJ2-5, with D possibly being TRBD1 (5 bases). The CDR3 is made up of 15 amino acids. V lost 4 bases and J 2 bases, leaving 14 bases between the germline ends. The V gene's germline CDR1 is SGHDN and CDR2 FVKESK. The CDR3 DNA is TGTGCCAGCAGCCCCAGGCAGGGTTATCAAGAGACCCAGTACTTC. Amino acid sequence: CASSPRQGYQETQYF. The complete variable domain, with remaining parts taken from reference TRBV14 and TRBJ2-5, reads EAGVTQFPSHSVIEKGQTVTLRCDPISGHDNLYWYRRVMGKEIKFLLHFVKESKQDESGMPNNRFLAERTGGTYSTLKVQPAELEDSGVYFCASSPRQGYQETQYFGPGTRLLVL.

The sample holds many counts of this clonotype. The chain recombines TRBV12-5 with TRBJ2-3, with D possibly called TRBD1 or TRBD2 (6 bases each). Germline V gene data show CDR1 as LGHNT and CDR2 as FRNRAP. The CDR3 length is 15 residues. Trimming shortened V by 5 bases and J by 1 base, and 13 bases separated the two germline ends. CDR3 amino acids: CASGKGGLGTDTQYF. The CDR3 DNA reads TGTGCTAGTGGTAAGGGGGGCCTAGGCACAGATACGCAGTATTTT.

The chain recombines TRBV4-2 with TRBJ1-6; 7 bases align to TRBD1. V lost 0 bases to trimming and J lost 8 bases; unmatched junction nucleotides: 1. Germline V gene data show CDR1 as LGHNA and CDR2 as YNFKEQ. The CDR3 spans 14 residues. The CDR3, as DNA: TGTGCCAGCAGCCAAGATCAGGGGGATTCACCCCTCCACTTT. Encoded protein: CASSQDQGDSPLHF.

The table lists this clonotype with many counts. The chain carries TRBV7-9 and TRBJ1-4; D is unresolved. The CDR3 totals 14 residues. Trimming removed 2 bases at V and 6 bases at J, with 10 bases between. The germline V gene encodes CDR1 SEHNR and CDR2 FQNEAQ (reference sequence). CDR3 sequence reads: CASSLSQTHEKLFF. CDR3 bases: TGTGCCAGCAGCTTAAGCCAGACACATGAAAAACTGTTTTTT.